This T cell receptor (delta chain) was documented in a study of gamma-delta chains in newborns, infants, children. Study in general: Innate gammadelta T cells reportedly expand polyclonally right after birth, driven by microbial exposure, per the title.

TCRdb redid clone calling on the reads using CATT. The repertoire holds about 8,300 delta-chain clones, around 1.6% seen once, with roughly 8.5% in the top ten. The germline CDR1 and CDR2 sequences are TVYSNPD and GDNSRS (reference sequence). Unmatched junction bases numbered 11, after V lost 4 bases and J lost 0 bases. The CDR3 covers 15 residues. By its share, this clone is medium-sized. The receptor comes from a child who was a newborn, infant or young child, either healthy, febrile or measles-vaccinated (not recorded which). Specimen: blood. V usage is TRDV3 and J usage is TRDJ1, with 7 bases fitting TRDD2. The chain's CDR3 is CASHAFLTYTDKLIF. The CDR3 bases are TGTGCCTCGCACGCCTTCCTGACGTACACCGATAAACTCATCTTT.